One T cell receptor beta chain is described in this entry. It has no known antigen specificity. No per-base quality is available; no much larger clone lies one base away. RNA was extracted using the RNeasy kit, and roughly 0.5 to 1 microgram was reverse transcribed with random hexamers. The immunoSEQ multiplex PCR assay, which covers 54 Vbeta and 13 Jbeta segments, was used to amplify TCR beta CDR3 regions. Bias from PCR amplification was corrected by using a synthetic template baseline for primer optimization and for computational correction. The original methods were these. Reads were assigned to V, D and J genes according to IMGT and analyzed in immunoSEQ Analyzer, with only productive sequences retained. Clonality was computed as one minus Shannon entropy normalized by log2 of the number of productive unique sequences. Public and private clones were assessed among the 100 most prevalent clones of each patient and control. Clones were defined as Susac-specific if absent from the healthy and MS cohorts, from around 1,000 published viral clones and from other ImmuneACCESS disease sequences. TCRdb reanalyzed the raw reads on its own, using fastp at Q25 for trimming and MiXCR for clone calling, and kept in-frame beta chains. Each entry is one CDR3 protein sequence, shown with its most common DNA and genes. The V and J calls and clone size come from TCRdb's table, not from the authors' own analysis. This sample holds 200,000 to 250,000 distinct CDR3 sequences; 85% to 95% were observed only once. The ten largest clones capture around 0.08% of the sample.

Peripheral blood CD8+ and CD4+ T cells from healthy donors, Susac syndrome patients and multiple sclerosis patients were profiled using high-throughput TCR beta sequencing. The multiple sclerosis controls were treatment-naive patients who had stable or active relapsing-remitting disease and met the revised McDonald criteria. Bulk CD8+ and CD4+ T cells were purified magnetically by negative isolation, whereas CD8+ TEMRA cells were enriched by FACS. Blood was collected in EDTA tubes and processed within 24 hours, with PBMCs isolated through density gradient centrifugation. PBMCs intended for TCR sequencing were frozen in liquid nitrogen and were later thawed in a 37 degrees C water bath. The sorted or isolated CD4+, CD8+ and CD8+ TEMRA cells reached a purity of at least 90%. This sample was taken from a study of CD8 T cells in Susac syndrome (dated by TCRdb to the late 2010s). About the investigation overall: Repertoire sequencing was used to test whether CD8+ T cell activation and differentiation in Susac syndrome was antigen driven.

What the work shows at the level of the full study, not this receptor alone: The study acknowledged that relatively few individuals were included in the TCR sequencing and HLA analysis.

The CDR3 has 15 amino acids, counting the end cysteine and phenylalanine. Of the read, only the CDR3 DNA is kept; its 45 bases are in frame from base 1. V lost 6 bases and J lost 7 bases; the stretch between them is 16 bases long. Looking up the germline V gene yields CDR1 SNHLY and CDR2 FYNNEI. Material for sequencing was CD4+ T cells from PBMCs. The receptor's source is a human donor with multiple sclerosis. Recombination connected TRBV2 to TRBJ1-6; TRBD1 could be the D gene, as 5 bases match. The CDR3 protein sequence reads: CASSPRGAGNSPLHF. The bases read TGTGCCAGCAGCCCCCGAGGGGCAGGAAATTCACCCCTCCACTTT.